This T cell receptor (beta chain) was sequenced in a study of T cell responses to AZD1222 COVID-19 vaccine. Study in general: Whether given at about 4 or about 12 weeks, second doses were pooled. Broader study findings: Reportedly, nearly half the spike-specific TCRs target unmutated variant regions. Baseline seropositivity characterized only a handful of AZD1222 recipients.

Data came from immunoSEQ multiplex PCR; TCRdb stores just in-frame clones and leaves some out. The sample contains about 100,000 clones, approximately 89% of which appear only once. Remarks on this clone: Its target is unknown.

The CDR3 has 17 residues. CDR1 and CDR2 from the germline V gene are LNHDA and SQIVND (reference sequence). The trim removed 11 bases at V and 4 bases at J, leaving 20 bases unmatched. This receptor was taken from an adult in good health. The sequences come from peripheral blood, collected on day 0 of AZD1222 vaccination. The chain links TRBV19 to TRBJ1-1; 9 bases fit TRBD1. The CDR3 sequence is CASKWGGTGMVGTEAFF. The CDR3 region has the DNA TGTGCCTCAAAGTGGGGAGGGACAGGGATGGTTGGCACTGAAGCTTTCTTT.